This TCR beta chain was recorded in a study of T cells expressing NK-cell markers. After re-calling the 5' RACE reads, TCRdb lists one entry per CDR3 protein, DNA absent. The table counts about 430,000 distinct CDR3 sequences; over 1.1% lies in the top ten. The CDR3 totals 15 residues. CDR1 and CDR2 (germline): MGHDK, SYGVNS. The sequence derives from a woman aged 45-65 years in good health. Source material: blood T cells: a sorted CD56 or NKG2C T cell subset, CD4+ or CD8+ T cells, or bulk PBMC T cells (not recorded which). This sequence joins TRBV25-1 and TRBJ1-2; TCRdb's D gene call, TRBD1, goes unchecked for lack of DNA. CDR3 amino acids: CASSERVAGEYGYTF.